One sample yielded the 15 T cell receptor beta chains listed below, sequenced in a study of cytomegalovirus exposure and HLA in healthy donors. In the PCR, 60 Vbeta and 13 Jbeta primers were used. Profiling relied on immunoSEQ multiplex PCR, and the TCRdb table lists in-frame clones only, not all of them. The sample lists 180,000 or so clones; approximately 73% were seen once. The specimen was PBMCs. The receptor set was obtained from a woman in her twenties or thirties in good health and CMV-seropositive.

This clone has a handful of counts. This chain links TRBV23-1 with TRBJ2-5, with 9 positions matching TRBD2. TRBV23-1 is filed as an ORF, its function uncertain. J was trimmed by 6 bases and V by 3 bases; bases with no gene match: 14. The CDR3 is made up of 17 amino acids. The CDR3 DNA reads as TGCGCCAGCAGTCAGCCTGACGGGCGGGGGGGCAGAAAGACCCAGTACTTC. This codes for CASSQPDGRGGRKTQYF.

This chain joins TRBV2 and TRBJ2-1; 7 bases are a match to TRBD2. CDR1 SNHLY and CDR2 FYNNEI come from the germline V gene. V shed 6 bases and J 7 bases; nucleotides not matched to a gene: 15. There are 16 residues in the CDR3. The DNA for the CDR3 is TGTGCCAGCAGGGAGCGTGCGGGGGTGGCCCGGAATGAGCAGTTCTTC. It yields the protein CASRERAGVARNEQFF.

The V and J genes are TRBV4-3 and TRBJ2-7, with 7 bases aligning to TRBD2. The CDR3 runs to 16 residues. Trimming took 1 base from V and 1 from J; bases not matched to a gene: 7. From germline, CDR1 is LGHNA and CDR2 YSLEER. The CDR3 nucleotides read TGCGCCAGCAGCCAAGGGGTCGGGGGAGGGTCCTACGAGCAGTACTTC. Protein product: CASSQGVGGGSYEQYF.

The sample holds a few counts of this clone. The chain carries TRBV25-1 and TRBJ1-2; 9 bases agree with TRBD1. The CDR3 is 14 residues long. Germline CDR1 and CDR2: MGHDK and SYGVNS. V dropped 4 bases and J dropped 3; count of bases not matched to a gene: 3. The DNA of the CDR3 is TGTGCCAGCAGTGGGACAGGGGCAGACTATGGCTACACCTTC. This codes for CASSGTGADYGYTF.

CDR3 residues: CASNKDYSSTDTQYF. The CDR3 DNA is TGTGCCAGCAATAAGGACTACTCTAGCACAGATACGCAGTATTTT. This chain joins TRBV2 and TRBJ2-3; D is possibly TRBD2 (6 bases). CDR1 SNHLY and CDR2 FYNNEI come from the germline V gene. V lost 7 bases and J 0 bases, leaving 14 bases between the germline ends. The CDR3 length is 15 residues.

The chain employs TRBV10-3 and TRBJ2-7, with a tentative D call TRBD2 (5 bases). The ends were cut back, 3 bases at V and 3 bases at J, with 12 bases in the middle. The CDR3 length is 14 residues. Germline V gene lookup returns CDR1 ENHRY and CDR2 SYGVKD. The CDR3 loop is CAISDGGSIYEQYF. The CDR3 DNA is TGTGCCATCAGTGATGGTGGGAGCATCTACGAGCAGTACTTC.

This rearrangement joins TRBV7-2 to TRBJ2-3; D unclear. Germline CDR1 SGHTA, CDR2 FQGNSA. V was cut by 4 bases and J by 3 bases, with 8 bases left in between. The CDR3 sequence is 13 residues long. CDR3 DNA sequence: TGTGCCAGCAGCTCAGCAGCAACAGATACGCAGTATTTT. Translating it yields CASSSAATDTQYF.

V and J are TRBV18 and TRBJ2-1; 11 positions agree with TRBD2. The CDR3 has 16 residues. V shed 6 bases and J 6 bases; nucleotides not matched to a gene: 10. Looked up from germline, CDR1 is KGHSH and CDR2 is LQKENI. This CDR3 is CASSQSIGTSGNEQFF. The CDR3 nucleotides read TGTGCCAGCTCCCAAAGTATCGGGACTAGCGGCAATGAGCAGTTCTTC.

This clone was seen a few times. The J gene is TRBJ1-5, the V gene TRBV4-2, with 7 bases lining up with TRBD1. The V gene's germline CDR1 is LGHNA and CDR2 YNFKEQ. The CDR3 has 16 amino acids. Trimming removed 4 bases from V and 0 bases from J; junction bases left unmatched: 6. The CDR3 DNA follows: TGTGCCAGCAGCCTCCGACAGGGCTTTAGCAATCAGCCCCAGCATTTT. Residues: CASSLRQGFSNQPQHF.

The chain uses TRBV27 and TRBJ2-1; D possibly corresponds to TRBD1 (5 bases). The V end was cut by 3 bases, the J end by 8 bases, with 8 bases between. CDR3 size: 12 residues. Germline-derived CDR1 and CDR2 are MNHEY and SMNVEV (reference sequence). Here the CDR3 DNA reads TGTGCCAGCAGTTTTGTAGGGGATGAGCAGTTCTTC. Translated, it gives CASSFVGDEQFF.

The rearrangement links TRBV4-1 to TRBJ2-1; 9 positions match TRBD2. Per germline, CDR1 MGHRA and CDR2 YSYEKL. The CDR3 is 16 residues long. V gave up 4 bases and J gave up 7 bases; unmatched junction bases: 11. In DNA, the CDR3 is TGCGCCAGCAGCCCCCGGGAGGGCGGGGGGGCGAATGAGCAGTTCTTC. Protein product: CASSPREGGGANEQFF.

The gene calls are TRBV6-6 and TRBJ2-7, with D hard to call. The CDR3 covers 15 residues. Germline V CDR1 and CDR2: MNHNY, SVGAGI (reference sequence). Trimming left V 0 bases short and J 2 bases short, with 11 bases between. The CDR3 loop reads CASSYSPGETYEQYF. The CDR3 nucleotides are TGTGCCAGCAGTTACTCCCCGGGTGAGACCTACGAGCAGTACTTC.

The rearrangement links TRBV7-2 to TRBJ1-1; no firm D call. The CDR3 is 13 amino acids. V lost 3 bases and J 5 bases, leaving 10 bases between the germline ends. Germline CDR1 SGHTA, CDR2 FQGNSA. CDR3 in amino acids: CASSLPGRTEAFF. The CDR3 DNA reads TGTGCCAGCAGCTTGCCGGGGAGGACTGAAGCTTTCTTT.

The chain uses TRBV11-1 and TRBJ2-1; the D is unclear. Looked up from germline, CDR1 is SGHAT and CDR2 is FQDESV (reference sequence). V gave up 4 bases and J gave up 2 bases, with 12 bases separating them. The CDR3 has 15 amino acids. CDR3 nucleotides: TGTGCCAGCAGCTCGGCCGGTGCGGCCTACAATGAGCAGTTCTTC. Protein: CASSSAGAAYNEQFF.

With regard to this clone: Relative to the germline gene, one junction end is altered; a read error may explain this. Other nucleotide sequences from this sample produce the same CDR3. J is TRBJ2-5 and V is TRBV29-1; TRBD2 aligns across 8 bases. This CDR3 spans 14 amino acids. CDR1 and CDR2 from the germline V gene are SQVTM and ANQGSEA. In DNA, the CDR3 is TGCAGTGTTGGCCCCCAAGCGGGGGTGGAGACCCAGTACTTC. It translates to CSVGPQAGVETQYF.